What follows are 22 T cell receptor beta chains derived from one specimen sequenced in a study of cytomegalovirus exposure and HLA in healthy donors. The PCR used 60 Vbeta and 13 Jbeta primers. Here immunoSEQ multiplex PCR was the method, and the copy in TCRdb shows in-frame clones only, minus some. The repertoire holds around 130,000 clones, with 80% to 90% as singletons. Sequencing was carried out using PBMCs. The receptors shown here come from a woman between 40 and 50 years old in good health and CMV-seropositive.

The CDR3 spells CASSPSGGPYEQYF. The CDR3 region has the DNA TGTGCCAGCAGCCCGAGCGGGGGGCCCTACGAGCAGTACTTC. The rearrangement uses TRBV7-3 and TRBJ2-7, with 9 bases that match TRBD2. The V gene's germline CDR1 is SGHTA and CDR2 FQGTGA. The CDR3 runs to 14 residues. J was trimmed by 2 bases and V by 5 bases; bases with no gene match: 4. Variable domain in full (rest from reference TRBV7-3 and TRBJ2-7): GAGVSQTPSNKVTEKGKYVELRCDPISGHTALYWYRQSLGQGPEFLIYFQGTGAADDSGLPNDRFFAVRPEGSVSTLKIQRTERGDSAVYLCASSPSGGPYEQYFGPGTRLTVT.

This clone was seen a handful of times. The chain has TRBV11-3 and TRBJ2-3; 11 nucleotides align to TRBD2. Germline lookup yields CDR1 SGHNT and CDR2 YENEEA. V lost 6 bases and J lost 4; bases outside the gene matches: 3. The CDR3 contains 14 residues. The CDR3 region is CASSPGLAADTQYF. In nucleotides, the CDR3 is TGTGCCAGCAGTCCGGGACTAGCGGCAGATACGCAGTATTTT.

CDR3 in DNA: TGCGCCAGCAGCGGGGACAGGTTCCCGAACACCGGGGAGCTGTTTTTT. Its translation is CASSGDRFPNTGELFF. V is TRBV5-1 and J is TRBJ2-2; 8 nucleotides line up with TRBD1. Trimming cost V 4 bases and J 0 bases; bases outside gene matches: 5. The CDR3 contains 16 residues. The germline V gene has CDR1 SGHRS and CDR2 YFSETQ.

V is TRBV21-1 and J is TRBJ2-5; TRBD2, as called in the table, went unchecked against the DNA. TRBV21-1 is described as a pseudogene. The CDR3 runs 15 residues. The CDR3 is CASSTASLWRETQYF. CDR3 sequence (DNA): TGTGCCAGCAGCACGGCCTCCCTCTGGCGGGAGACCCAGTACTTC.

A single count supports this clone. The chain employs TRBV4-1 and TRBJ2-5, with D perhaps TRBD2 (7 bases). Trimming stripped 0 bases from V and 9 bases from J, with 20 bases between. CDR3 length: 16 amino acids. CDR1 and CDR2 from the germline V gene are MGHRA and YSYEKL. The CDR3 reads CASSQEVAPLGGAQYF. Written as DNA, the CDR3 is TGCGCCAGCAGCCAAGAAGTAGCTCCCCTAGGGGGGGCCCAGTACTTC.

V is TRBV25-1 and J is TRBJ1-4; possibly TRBD1 for D (6 bases). Between the trimmed V and J ends, which lost 4 bases and 8 bases, there was a span of 17 bases. The CDR3 has 15 amino acids. In germline, CDR1 is MGHDK, CDR2 SYGVNS. For the CDR3, the DNA is TGTGCCAGCAGTGCACATCAGGGGATTAGCGAAAAACTGTTTTTT. This translates into CASSAHQGISEKLFF.

The chain carries TRBV4-3 and TRBJ2-3; 15 bases match TRBD2. V shed 0 bases, J shed 6 bases, and the junction held 4 bases outside the gene matches. Germline V gene sequence: CDR1 LGHNA, CDR2 YSLEER. The length of the CDR3 is 17 residues. The CDR3 DNA sequence: TGCGCCAGCAGCCAAGATAGCGGGACTAGCGGGAGGGATACGCAGTATTTT. It specifies CASSQDSGTSGRDTQYF.

DNA for the CDR3: TGTGCCAGCAGTCCTTGGACAGGGTCTGGGGCCAACGTCCTGACTTTC. This sequence encodes CASSPWTGSGANVLTF. The chain has TRBV28 and TRBJ2-6; 8 nucleotides match TRBD1. The junction had 4 bases not matched to a gene; V was cut back by 5 bases and J by 1 base. Germline CDR1 is MDHEN and CDR2 is SYDVKM. The CDR3 has 16 amino acids.

The rearrangement uses TRBV27 and TRBJ2-7; 12 bases agree with TRBD1. Trimming took 6 bases from V and 4 from J; bases not matched to a gene: 7. The CDR3 extends over 15 amino acids. The V gene's germline CDR1 is MNHEY and CDR2 SMNVEV (reference sequence). As DNA, the CDR3 is TGTGCCAGCAGCCCGGGGACAGGGGGCAGGTACGAGCAGTACTTC. Encoded protein: CASSPGTGGRYEQYF.

The rearrangement uses TRBV7-8 and TRBJ2-2, with D maybe TRBD1 (6 bases). The CDR3 runs to 16 residues. The V and J ends lost 1 base and 0 bases respectively, with 9 bases between them. Germline V gene lookup returns CDR1 SGHVS and CDR2 FQNEAQ. CDR3 coding DNA: TGTGCCAGCAGCTTAGGGACAGCCGCGAACACCGGGGAGCTGTTTTTT. This translates into CASSLGTAANTGELFF. Filled out from reference TRBV7-8 and TRBJ2-2, the complete variable domain reads GAGVSQSPRYKVAKRGQDVALRCDPISGHVSLFWYQQALGQGPEFLTYFQNEAQLDKSGLPSDRFFAERPEGSVSTLKIQRTQQEDSAVYLCASSLGTAANTGELFFGEGSRLTVL.

The sample holds one count of this clone. Other DNA sequences in the same sample also yield this CDR3. This chain joins TRBV27 and TRBJ2-7; 9 bases are a match to TRBD1. Trimming removed 7 bases from V and 1 base from J; junction bases left unmatched: 2. The CDR3 has 13 amino acids. Germline V CDR1 and CDR2: MNHEY, SMNVEV (reference sequence). CDR3 sequence: CASKDRGSYEQYF. Written as DNA, the CDR3 is TGTGCCAGCAAGGACAGGGGTTCCTACGAGCAGTACTTC.

The chain is built from TRBV28 and TRBJ1-2, with 8 bases that match TRBD1. Per germline, CDR1 MDHEN and CDR2 SYDVKM. The ends lost 10 bases at V and 4 bases at J; junction bases unmatched: 5. The CDR3 contains 12 residues. The CDR3 region is CATVTGVYGYTF. CDR3 DNA sequence: TGTGCCACAGTGACAGGGGTCTATGGCTACACCTTC.

J is TRBJ1-2 and V is TRBV2; TRBD1 aligns across 9 bases. CDR1 is SNHLY and CDR2 is FYNNEI in the germline V gene. Unmatched junction bases numbered 8, after V lost 7 bases and J lost 2 bases. This CDR3 spans 15 amino acids. Here the CDR3 DNA reads TGTGCCAGCAACTTACAGGGGGCGGGGAACTATGGCTACACCTTC. It encodes CASNLQGAGNYGYTF.

The chain carries TRBV5-1 and TRBJ1-4; D ambiguous. The CDR3 covers 15 residues. Germline V lookup: CDR1 SGHRS, CDR2 YFSETQ. V lost 0 bases to trimming and J lost 7 bases, with 13 bases between them. The CDR3 loop is CASSLAVGESEKLFF. The CDR3 DNA reads as TGCGCCAGCAGCTTGGCAGTGGGCGAAAGTGAAAAACTGTTTTTT.

This clone was seen only a few times. The chain is built from TRBV29-1 and TRBJ2-1; the match to TRBD1 covers 7 bases. Germline loops: CDR1 SQVTM, CDR2 ANQGSEA. V gave up 0 bases and J gave up 2 bases; unmatched junction bases: 4. CDR3 length: 15 residues. The CDR3 DNA is TGCAGCGTTGAAGAGAGTCAGGGGGCCTACAATGAGCAGTTCTTC. It codes for CSVEESQGAYNEQFF.

This clone showed up just once. The genes are TRBV19 and TRBJ2-2; tentative D call: TRBD2 (6 bases). The CDR3 consists of 15 residues. V lost 10 bases and J 2 bases, leaving 17 bases between the germline ends. CDR1 is LNHDA and CDR2 is SQIVND in the germline V gene (reference sequence). This chain's CDR3 is CATTPGTSNTGELFF. DNA for the CDR3: TGTGCCACTACGCCGGGGACTTCTAACACCGGGGAGCTGTTTTTT.

J is TRBJ2-7 and V is TRBV7-3; tentative D call: TRBD2 (5 bases). Trimming cost V 1 base and J 6 bases, with 10 bases left between them. CDR3 length: 13 amino acids. In germline, CDR1 is SGHTA, CDR2 FQGTGA. In nucleotides, the CDR3 is TGTGCCAGCAGCTTAAGCGTAGGGAGCGAGCAGTACTTC. Its translation: CASSLSVGSEQYF.

The chain uses TRBV6-5 and TRBJ1-3; TRBD1 might be the D (5 bases). The CDR3 length is 15 residues. V lost 6 bases and J lost 0, with 12 bases in between. The germline gives CDR1 MNHEY, CDR2 SVGAGI. The CDR3 reads CASSRTGPSGNTIYF. The DNA of the CDR3 is TGTGCCAGCAGCCGAACAGGACCCTCTGGAAACACCATATATTTT.

This clone was detected only a few times. The rearrangement joins TRBV28 to TRBJ2-7; 8 bases line up with TRBD1. Per germline, CDR1 MDHEN and CDR2 SYDVKM. This CDR3 is 15 amino acids long. J gave up 4 bases and V 1 base, and 6 bases lay outside the gene matches. CDR3 sequence: CASSLLFTGGYEQYF. CDR3 nucleotide sequence: TGTGCCAGCAGTTTATTGTTTACAGGGGGATACGAGCAGTACTTC.

CDR3 in DNA: TGTGCCAGCAGCGTAGATTCCGGGTATGGCGACGAGCAGTACTTC. This translates into CASSVDSGYGDEQYF. The J gene is TRBJ2-7, the V gene TRBV9; D is unresolved. CDR1 is SGDLS and CDR2 is YYNGEE in the germline V gene. V was trimmed by 0 bases and J by 5 bases, leaving 15 bases between them. This CDR3 region has 15 residues.

The chain recombines TRBV5-6 with TRBJ1-5; D is unclear. Trimming cost V 4 bases and J 3 bases, with 8 bases left between them. The CDR3 is 13 residues long. Germline values: CDR1 SGHDT, CDR2 YYEEEE. The CDR3, as DNA: TGTGCCAGCAGCCCCTCCCCCAATCAGCCCCAGCATTTT. This translates into CASSPSPNQPQHF.

This sequence joins TRBV7-9 and TRBJ1-1; D is perhaps TRBD1 (5 bases). The V and J ends lost 2 bases and 5 bases respectively, with 15 bases between them. The CDR3 is 15 residues long. Germline CDR1 reads SEHNR; CDR2 reads FQNEAQ (reference sequence). The CDR3 region is CASSLLGGRDTEAFF. DNA of the CDR3: TGTGCCAGCAGCTTACTGGGGGGAAGGGATACTGAAGCTTTCTTT.